This T cell receptor (beta chain) was captured in a study of shared clonotypes between healthy human individuals (dated by TCRdb to the early 2020s). Concerning the study at large: Three men and two women, aged 18 to 49 years, made up the cohort. For each donor, CD4 naive and CD4 memory were each given three plates, CD8 naive was given two plates, and CD8 memory was given one plate. To estimate repertoire size and how much clonotype sharing occurs between individuals, the study deeply sequenced the blood TCR repertoires of several healthy adults. To increase sequencing depth and limit assay-specific biases, different laboratories used diverse techniques to prepare libraries and sequence TCR repertoires. Leukapheresis yielded between about 0.85 and 10 billion PBMCs per donor. Overall results and qualifications from the work: Because the study included a small number of donors, the genetic and exposure-history diversity represented was limited. Higher generation probabilities were observed for clonotypes shared by all four sorted-subset donors than for non-shared clonotypes. Approximately 4.8% of naive CD4, 3.5% of naive CD8, approximately 2.2% of memory CD4, and roughly 0.4% of memory CD8 clonotypes were shared across several donors. Sampling was restricted to blood, and TCR repertoires in tissues likely differ from the TCR repertoires found in blood. Pairwise subsampling indicated that sequencing depth was expected to affect the degree of clonotype sharing among donors. Naive subsets generally had larger estimated clonotype richness than memory subsets. Rarefaction of sorted-subset datasets indicated incomplete sequencing despite the large sequencing depth.

A word on this clone: The specificity of this receptor is unknown. It has no much larger one-base neighbor in the sample; base qualities were not kept.

The donors were healthy, HIV-negative adults who had no recently reported acute infections or vaccinations. Only Caucasian adults living in Nashville, Tennessee, USA were represented among the donors. CD4+ T cells were enriched through magnetic negative selection, after which naive cells were positively selected on CD45RA and the remaining negative fraction served as the memory subset. Blood was collected by leukapheresis, and PBMCs were isolated by Ficoll-Histopaque density gradient centrifugation and then cryopreserved in liquid nitrogen vapor phase. Purity and quantity of every magnetically sorted T cell population were checked by analytical flow cytometry. Each sorted fraction had its genomic DNA isolated and then quantified by UV absorbance on a Nanodrop 2000c. From its cysteine to its phenylalanine, the CDR3 spans 12 amino acids. This entry keeps only the CDR3 DNA: 36 bases, framed from base 1. For CDR1 and CDR2, the germline V gene lists MGHRA and YSYEKL. V loses 5 bases of germline sequence and J loses 6 bases, and the interval between the two ends is 11 bases.

Using the deep immunoSEQ assay, TCR CDR3 regions were amplified from genomic DNA by multiplex PCR. Extracted genomic DNA from each cell subset was distributed evenly across all wells of several immunoSEQ 96-well plates, and each plate was treated as a replicate. For sorted subsets, approximately 190 ng genomic DNA, equal to 30,000 to 35,000 T cell genomes, was loaded into each replicate PCR. Purified libraries were quantified with a Qubit 3.0 fluorometer, sized on a Bioanalyzer 2100, and re-quantified with the KAPA Library Quantification kit. Each immunoSEQ 96-well plate was sequenced on its own single-read 150-cycle Illumina NextSeq 550 flow cell. In the paper's pipeline: Because the immunoSEQ output held only junctional sequences and lacked quality scores, the filtering could not match the filtering applied to full-length reads. Sequences were annotated with PyIR, a Python wrapper for IgBLAST v1.9, using IMGT germline references to assign V/J genes and CDR3. Reads were removed for weak V/J assignments (E-value above 1e-6), missing CDR3, stop codons, out-of-frame junctions, or ambiguous translated residues. V3J clonotypes were defined as sequences sharing the same inferred V gene, J gene, and CDR3 amino acid sequence. To compute the percentage overlap between repertoires, the number of shared unique clonotypes was divided by the size of the smaller repertoire. Three approaches were used to assess repertoire richness: RTK rarefaction, the Chao1 estimator, and Recon v2.1 estimates of unobserved clonotypes. Generation probabilities for all TCRbeta clonotypes obtained by the gDNA method from four donors were computed using OLGA. TCRdb took over this immuneACCESS table, retaining in-frame rearrangements with V and J assigned. Such tables are incomplete; in checked studies, under half of the missing clones stem from an unresolved V gene, and the remainder is unexplained. Clone size and the V and J calls come from that table; the DNA yielded D and trimming. The sample table holds hundreds of thousands of clones, of which about 95% were seen once. The ten biggest clones cover 0.06% of the sample.

Recombination joined TRBV4-1 with TRBJ2-7, with the D gene not clear enough to name. Sequencing input: naive CD4+ T cells sorted from blood. The label giving this sample's cell subset or site can be read as: CD45RA+ positively selected. The receptor comes from a woman aged 25 to 45 in good health. The CDR3 has the sequence CASSSPLREQYF. The sequenced DNA is TGCGCCAGCAGCTCCCCCCTGCGCGAGCAGTACTTC.